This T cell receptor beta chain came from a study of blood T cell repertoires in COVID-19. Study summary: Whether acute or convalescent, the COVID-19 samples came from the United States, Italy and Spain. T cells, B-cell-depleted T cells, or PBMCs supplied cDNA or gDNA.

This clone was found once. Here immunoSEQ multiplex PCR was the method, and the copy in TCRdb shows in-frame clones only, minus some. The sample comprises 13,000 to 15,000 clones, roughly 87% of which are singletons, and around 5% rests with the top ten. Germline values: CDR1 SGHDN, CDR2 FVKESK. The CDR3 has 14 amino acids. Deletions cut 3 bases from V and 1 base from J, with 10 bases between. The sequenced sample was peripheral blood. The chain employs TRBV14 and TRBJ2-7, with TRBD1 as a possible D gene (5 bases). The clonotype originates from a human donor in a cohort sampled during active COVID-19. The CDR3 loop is CASSHSTDSYEQYF. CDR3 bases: TGTGCCAGCAGCCACTCGACAGATTCCTACGAGCAGTACTTC.